The source of this TCR beta chain is a study of vaccination and CD4 T cells after COVID-19. Study in general: The cells in question were stimulated using overlapping spike peptides derived from SARS-CoV-2, HCoV-NL63, HCoV-OC43 and HCoV-229E.

The CDR3 totals 18 residues. The V gene lost 0 bases and the J gene lost 0 bases, with 15 bases spanning the gap. The V gene's germline CDR1 is LGHNA and CDR2 YNFKEQ. The Oncomine TCR Beta short-read assay generated sequence data from the DNA of cultured CD4+ T cells. The source of extracted genomic DNA was cultured CD4+ T cells. TCRdb reanalysed the PCR reads using MiXCR and keeps one entry per CDR3 protein. The sample includes around 19,000 distinct CDR3 sequences, about 56% of them seen just once. A word on this clonotype: Antigen unknown.

Documented treatment: roughly 11-day PBMC culture with coronavirus spike peptide pools or control peptides (ViraFEST assay). Each of days 3 and 7 saw half the medium replaced by fresh IL-2 medium. This clonotype was obtained from a human donor who had recovered from COVID-19. The rearrangement joins TRBV4-2 to TRBJ1-5; the D gene is possibly TRBD1 (5 bases). The material sequenced was CD4+ T cells from blood, cultured in vitro. CDR3 residues: CASSQDDSPKDSNQPQHF. The CDR3 bases are TGTGCCAGCAGCCAAGATGACAGCCCGAAAGATAGCAATCAGCCCCAGCATTTT.